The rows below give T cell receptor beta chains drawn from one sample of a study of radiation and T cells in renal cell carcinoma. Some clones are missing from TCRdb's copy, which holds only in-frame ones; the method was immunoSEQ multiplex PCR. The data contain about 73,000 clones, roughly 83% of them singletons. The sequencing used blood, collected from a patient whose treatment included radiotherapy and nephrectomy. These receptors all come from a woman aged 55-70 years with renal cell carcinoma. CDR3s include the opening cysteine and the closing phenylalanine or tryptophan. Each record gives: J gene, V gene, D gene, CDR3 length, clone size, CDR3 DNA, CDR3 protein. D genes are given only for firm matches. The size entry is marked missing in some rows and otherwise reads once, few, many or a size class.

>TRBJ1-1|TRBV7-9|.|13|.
TGTGCCAGCAGCTTAGGTGGGGATGTGTCAGCTTTCTTT
CASSLGGDVSAFF
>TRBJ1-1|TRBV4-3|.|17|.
TGCGCCAGCAGCCTGGGGGCGGACCGGACCCTTGGCACTGAAGCTTTCTTT
CASSLGADRTLGTEAFF
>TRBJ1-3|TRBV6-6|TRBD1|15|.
TGTGCCAGCAGGGGACAGGGGGGCTCTGGAAACACCATATATTTT
CASRGQGGSGNTIYF
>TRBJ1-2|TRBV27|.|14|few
TGTGCCAGCAGTGCAGGTGGACAGAACTATGGCTACACCTTC
CASSAGGQNYGYTF
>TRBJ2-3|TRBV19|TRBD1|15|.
TGTGCCAGTGCAAGACTGGACAGGAGCACAGATACGCAGTATTTT
CASARLDRSTDTQYF
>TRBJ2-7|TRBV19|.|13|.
TGTGCCAGTAGTATAGGGGCCTCCTACGAGCAGTACTTC
CASSIGASYEQYF
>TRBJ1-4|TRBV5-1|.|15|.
TGCGCCAGCAGCCCGACCGGGACTACGGGGGGAAAACTGTTTTTT
CASSPTGTTGGKLFF
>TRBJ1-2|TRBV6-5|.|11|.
TGTGCCAGCATTAGCCCCTATGGCTACACCTTC
CASISPYGYTF
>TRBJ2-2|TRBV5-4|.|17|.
TGTGCCAGCAGCTTGCCTACGGCCCAACCGGGCTTCGGGGAGCTGTTTTTT
CASSLPTAQPGFGELFF
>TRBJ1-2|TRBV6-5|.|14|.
TGTGCCAGCAGTTACTCGACTGAGGGAGCTGGCTACACCTTC
CASSYSTEGAGYTF
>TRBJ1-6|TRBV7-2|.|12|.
TGTGCCAGCAGTCCAACGGGGTCACCCCTCCACTTT
CASSPTGSPLHF